This TCR beta chain is from a study of T-cell memory formation after mild COVID-19. Study details: TCR clusters were mostly donor specific. Study observations and caveats: Pre-infection memory already had some responding clones, implying cross-reactive memory joined. SARS-CoV-2 specificity of second-wave clones peaking day 37 was unconfirmed. Day 15 to 85 contracting clones showed balanced CD4/CD8; later expanders leaned CD4+.

Each CDR3 protein is one row after TCRdb ran MiXCR on the 5' RACE reads. The data show approximately 410,000 distinct CDR3 sequences, with 23% seen just once and around 13% held by the top ten. A word on this clonotype: What it recognizes is unknown.

The CDR3 covers 14 residues. Trimming cost V 4 bases and J 7 bases; bases outside gene matches: 4. Germline lookup yields CDR1 KGHDR and CDR2 SFDVKD. V gene TRBV24-1 combines with J gene TRBJ2-7, with 12 bases matching TRBD2. The source of this sequence is an adult woman who had mild COVID-19 (a few samples of this study predate the infection). Cell type and time point are not known. Material: PBMCs or a T cell subset sorted from them (not recorded which). The CDR3 loop is CATSDSGLAGEQYF. The CDR3 DNA follows: TGTGCCACCAGTGACTCCGGACTAGCGGGGGAGCAGTACTTC.